The next 5 T cell receptor beta chains were all read from a single sample in a study of response to subunit inactivated influenza vaccine. TCRdb fed the RT-PCR reads into MiXCR, producing one record per CDR3 protein. The sample contains about 300,000 distinct CDR3 sequences, about 20% of which appear only once. The sample consisted of PBMCs from blood, taken about 20 months after vaccination. Receptors were obtained from a man aged 50 to 75 who received an inactivated influenza vaccine.

CDR3 bases: TGTGCCAGTAGTATGTTAGGGGAGCAGCCCCAGCATTTT. Amino acids: CASSMLGEQPQHF. The V gene is TRBV19, the J gene TRBJ1-5; TRBD1 might be the D (5 bases). Germline V CDR1 and CDR2: LNHDA, SQIVND (reference sequence). Trimming left V 3 bases short and J 7 bases short, with 10 bases between. The CDR3 runs to 13 residues. Looking up the rest from reference TRBV19 and TRBJ1-5 gives the full variable domain: DGGITQSPKYLFRKEGQNVTLSCEQNLNHDAMYWYRQDPGQGLRLIYYSQIVNDFQKGDIAEGYSVSREKKESFPLTVTSAQKNPTAFYLCASSMLGEQPQHFGDGTRLSIL.

The chain couples TRBV5-6 to TRBJ1-1; tentative D call: TRBD1 (6 bases). Germline values: CDR1 SGHDT, CDR2 YYEEEE. V was cut by 1 base and J by 6 bases, with 19 bases left in between. CDR3 length equals 16 residues. The CDR3 bases are TGTGCCAGCAGCTTGTGGGGGCGGGGTCCTTTCCCTGAAGCTTTCTTT. Its translation is CASSLWGRGPFPEAFF.

V is TRBV20-1 and J is TRBJ2-7; 11 bases line up with TRBD2. The germline V gene has CDR1 DFQATT and CDR2 SNEGSKA (reference sequence). The CDR3 runs 17 residues. J gave up 0 bases and V 1 base, and 8 bases lay outside the gene matches. CDR3 region: CSARGTSGSRFSYEQYF. In DNA form, the CDR3 reads TGCAGTGCTAGAGGTACTAGCGGGAGTAGGTTCTCCTACGAGCAGTACTTC.

This clonotype was detected many times. J is TRBJ1-5 and V is TRBV5-6; no reliable D call. The CDR3 extends over 15 amino acids. Germline CDR1 SGHDT, CDR2 YYEEEE. V lost 1 base, J lost 3 bases, and 11 bases lay in between. Here the CDR3 reads CASSLRYEFNQPQHF. CDR3 nucleotide sequence: TGTGCCAGCAGCTTGAGGTACGAATTCAATCAGCCCCAGCATTTT.

A few counts support this clonotype. The J gene is TRBJ2-7, the V gene TRBV7-2; D is unclear. Looked up from germline, CDR1 is SGHTA and CDR2 is FQGNSA. The length of the CDR3 is 13 residues. Trimming took 1 base from V and 2 from J, leaving 6 bases between them. In nucleotides, the CDR3 is TGTGCCAGCAGCTTAGAAGCGCCCTACGAGCAGTACTTC. Translation gives CASSLEAPYEQYF.